Listed here are 8 T cell receptor beta chains from one sample, sequenced in a study of cytomegalovirus exposure and HLA in healthy donors. In the PCR, 60 Vbeta and 13 Jbeta primers were used. Using immunoSEQ multiplex PCR, the repertoire was profiled, and TCRdb retains in-frame clones only, with some absent. The data contain under 200,000 clones, approximately 70% of them singletons. Sample: PBMCs. Receptor source: a woman aged 30 to 39 in good health and CMV-seronegative.

This clone was detected a few times. The V call is TRBV18, the J call TRBJ2-7; weak D call: TRBD1 (5 bases). Trimming removed 0 bases from V and 3 bases from J, with 12 bases in between. Germline V CDR1 and CDR2: KGHSH, LQKENI. The CDR3 is 15 residues long. The CDR3 reads CASSPPGRLRYEQYF. In DNA form, the CDR3 reads TGTGCCAGCTCACCACCGGGGCGACTGCGCTACGAGCAGTACTTC.

The genes are TRBV5-6 and TRBJ2-7; 9 nucleotides agree with TRBD1. This CDR3 contains 15 residues. V was pared by 0 bases and J by 0 bases, with 1 base of the junction left unmatched. Germline values: CDR1 SGHDT, CDR2 YYEEEE. The CDR3 spells CASSLVQGASYEQYF. CDR3 DNA sequence: TGTGCCAGCAGCTTGGTACAGGGGGCCTCCTACGAGCAGTACTTC.

The chain links TRBV11-2 to TRBJ2-7; 12 positions match TRBD1. Germline CDR1 reads SGHAT; CDR2 reads FQNNGV. With 6 bases clipped from V and 3 bases from J, the junction kept 12 bases outside the gene matches. CDR3 length: 17 residues. CDR3 region: CASRAPGQGAPNYEQYF. The CDR3 DNA reads TGTGCCAGCAGGGCGCCGGGACAGGGGGCCCCTAACTACGAGCAGTACTTC.

The chain joins TRBV7-6 to TRBJ2-1; 9 bases fit TRBD2. The germline V gene has CDR1 SGHVS and CDR2 FNYEAQ. The CDR3 consists of 12 residues. Unmatched junction bases numbered 3, after V lost 5 bases and J lost 10 bases. CDR3 nucleotides: TGTGCCAGCAGCGTCCTAGCGGGGGAGCAGTTCTTC. The encoded protein is CASSVLAGEQFF.

The J gene is TRBJ2-5, the V gene TRBV27; TRBD2 matches 7 bases. This CDR3 has 16 amino acids. Germline V CDR1 and CDR2: MNHEY, SMNVEV (reference sequence). V was pared by 0 bases and J by 1 base, with 5 bases of the junction left unmatched. The CDR3 nucleotides read TGTGCCAGCAGTTTATCTGGGCGGGGGACCCAAGAGACCCAGTACTTC. Translating gives CASSLSGRGTQETQYF.

The J gene is TRBJ1-6, the V gene TRBV10-2, with 8 bases aligning to TRBD1. The CDR3 runs to 13 residues. Losses at the gene ends were 10 bases for V and 4 bases for J; bases not matched to a gene: 3. Germline V gene lookup returns CDR1 WSHSY and CDR2 SAAADI. DNA for the CDR3: TGCGCCACCAGGGGGCTGTATAATTCACCCCTCCACTTT. Translating gives CATRGLYNSPLHF.

The CDR3 loop reads CASREGSQPQHF. DNA of the CDR3: TGTGCCAGTAGAGAAGGGAGTCAGCCCCAGCATTTT. The chain uses TRBV19 and TRBJ1-5; D uncertain. This CDR3 spans 12 amino acids. Trimming cost V 6 bases and J 6 bases, with 9 bases left between them. Germline V gene data show CDR1 as LNHDA and CDR2 as SQIVND (reference sequence).

The J gene is TRBJ2-3, the V gene TRBV5-4; the D gene is possibly TRBD2 (5 bases). The V and J ends lost 6 bases and 4 bases respectively, with 6 bases between them. The germline CDR1 and CDR2 sequences are SGHNT and YYREEE (reference sequence). The CDR3 is made up of 11 amino acids. For the CDR3, the DNA is TGTGCCAGCACCGGGGCAGATACGCAGTATTTT. The encoded protein is CASTGADTQYF. Drawing the rest from reference TRBV5-4 and TRBJ2-3, the complete variable domain is ETGVTQSPTHLIKTRGQQVTLRCSSQSGHNTVSWYQQALGQGPQFIFQYYREEENGRGNFPPRFSGLQFPNYSSELNVNALELDDSALYLCASTGADTQYFGPGTRLTVL.